The 22 T cell receptor beta chains reported below all come from one sample, sequenced in a study of intratumoral heterogeneity in liver cancer. Here immunoSEQ multiplex PCR was the method, and the copy in TCRdb shows in-frame clones only, minus some. This table holds around 5,400 clones, approximately 73% found once. The specimen comprised tumor-adjacent normal tissue, sampled before any cancer treatment. The receptors derive from a man between 65 and 85 years old with hepatocellular carcinoma.

The count of this clone is one. The chain uses TRBV5-5 and TRBJ2-7; D ambiguous. Per the germline V gene, CDR1 is SGHKS and CDR2 is YYEKEE (reference sequence). Trimming took off 1 base at V and 4 bases at J, with 12 bases between the two ends. The CDR3 has 14 residues. The CDR3 DNA reads TGTGCCAGCAGCTTGTCGGATCCCCCTTACGAGCAGTACTTC. It yields the protein CASSLSDPPYEQYF.

This clone has just a few counts. The chain employs TRBV9 and TRBJ1-2; 7 bases align to TRBD1. Germline V CDR1 and CDR2: SGDLS, YYNGEE. J lost 4 bases, V lost 1 base, and 10 bases had no gene match. The CDR3 consists of 16 residues. The CDR3 loop is CASSVWEGASLYGYTF. The CDR3 DNA is TGTGCCAGCAGCGTATGGGAGGGGGCGTCTCTCTATGGCTACACCTTC.

This clone is termed medium-sized (0.01 to 0.1%). The gene calls are TRBV7-8 and TRBJ1-5, with unresolved D. The V and J ends lost 0 bases and 5 bases respectively, with 11 bases between them. CDR3 length: 15 amino acids. From germline, CDR1 is SGHVS and CDR2 FQNEAQ. CDR3 sequence (DNA): TGTGCCAGCAGCTTAGCGCTCAGGAGCCATCAGCCCCAGCATTTT. This gives the protein CASSLALRSHQPQHF.

The CDR3 DNA sequence: TGTGCCAGCAGCGAGGGGACTATGAAGCAGTTCTTC. Protein: CASSEGTMKQFF. The genes are TRBV9 and TRBJ2-1, with TRBD2 matching 7 bases. V shed 3 bases, J shed 11 bases, and the junction held 5 bases outside the gene matches. Germline V CDR1 and CDR2: SGDLS, YYNGEE. The CDR3 is made up of 12 amino acids.

The rearrangement uses TRBV28 and TRBJ1-4; D not resolved. V shed 1 base and J shed 7 bases, with 1 base lying between them. CDR3 size: 11 residues. CDR1 MDHEN and CDR2 SYDVKM come from the germline V gene. The CDR3 DNA is TGTGCCAGCAGTTTATTTGAAAAACTGTTTTTT. The encoded protein is CASSLFEKLFF.

This chain uses TRBV7-3 with TRBJ1-3, with D maybe TRBD1 (6 bases). There are 15 residues in the CDR3. CDR1 is SGHTA, CDR2 FQGTGA, per germline. V lost 5 bases, J lost 0 bases, and 11 bases lay in between. CDR3 loop: CASSPQGGSGNTIYF. The DNA for the CDR3 is TGTGCCAGCAGCCCACAGGGAGGCTCTGGAAACACCATATATTTT. The variable domain in full, completed from reference TRBV7-3 and TRBJ1-3, reads GAGVSQTPSNKVTEKGKYVELRCDPISGHTALYWYRQSLGQGPEFLIYFQGTGAADDSGLPNDRFFAVRPEGSVSTLKIQRTERGDSAVYLCASSPQGGSGNTIYFGEGSWLTVV.

This clone showed up just once. This sequence joins TRBV5-1 and TRBJ1-2, with D perhaps matching TRBD1 (5 bases). This CDR3 is 13 amino acids long. Looked up from germline, CDR1 is SGHRS and CDR2 is YFSETQ. Trimming took off 5 bases at V and 0 bases at J, with 8 bases between the two ends. The CDR3 loop reads CASRRDANYGYTF. Written as DNA, the CDR3 is TGCGCCAGCAGGAGGGACGCTAACTATGGCTACACCTTC.

In this sample, this clone turned up once. The CDR3 region is CASSPMTSEEQFF. In nucleotides, the CDR3 is TGTGCCAGCAGCCCCATGACTAGCGAAGAGCAGTTCTTC. The genes are TRBV5-6 and TRBJ2-1; 8 bases align to TRBD2. The CDR3 loop spans 13 amino acids. V dropped 4 bases and J dropped 10; count of bases not matched to a gene: 7. CDR1 and CDR2 from the germline V gene are SGHDT and YYEEEE. The whole variable domain, remainder taken from reference TRBV5-6 and TRBJ2-1, is DAGVTQSPTHLIKTRGQQVTLRCSPKSGHDTVSWYQQALGQGPQFIFQYYEEEERQRGNFPDRFSGHQFPNYSSELNVNALLLGDSALYLCASSPMTSEEQFFGPGTRLTVL.

This chain links TRBV5-1 with TRBJ1-1; possible D gene TRBD1, 5 bases. CDR1 and CDR2 (germline): SGHRS, YFSETQ. The CDR3 covers 17 residues. Trimming shortened V by 1 base and J by 1 base, and 17 bases separated the two germline ends. The CDR3 DNA sequence: TGCGCCAGCAGCTTGTTTCCAGGGTTTATGACGAACACTGAAGCTTTCTTT. Translation gives CASSLFPGFMTNTEAFF.

This clone showed up just a few times. Compared with germline, one end of the junction differs, possibly owing to a read error. The chain employs TRBV7-7 and TRBJ2-2, with 10 bases aligning to TRBD2. The CDR3 contains 16 residues. The germline V gene has CDR1 SSHAT and CDR2 FNYEAQ (reference sequence). The DNA for the CDR3 is TGTGCTAGCAGCTTAGAGCGGGGGGGCCGCACCGGGGAGCTGTTTTTT. It is translated as CASSLERGGRTGELFF.

The genes are TRBV10-3 and TRBJ1-1, with 7 nucleotides matching TRBD1. The CDR3 runs 17 residues. The V segment lost 4 bases and the J segment 1 base; nucleotides outside the gene matches: 12. In germline, CDR1 is ENHRY, CDR2 SYGVKD. The CDR3 coding sequence is TGTGCCATCAGTGTTCGAGGGGGCGAAAATACGAACACTGAAGCTTTCTTT. It yields the protein CAISVRGGENTNTEAFF.

This clone was picked up a small number of times. The chain joins TRBV7-8 to TRBJ2-2, with 7 bases lining up with TRBD1. After removal of 5 bases from V and 5 bases from J, the junction contained 8 bases not matched to a gene. CDR1 and CDR2 (germline): SGHVS, FQNEAQ. This CDR3 has 15 residues. The CDR3 nucleotides read TGTGCCAGCAGCCTTCGGGACAGAACTACCGGGGAGCTGTTTTTT. It yields the protein CASSLRDRTTGELFF.

The chain combines TRBV12-3 or TRBV12-4 with TRBJ1-5; possibly TRBD1 for D (5 bases). V lost 6 bases and J lost 6, with 12 bases in between. This CDR3 region has 13 residues. The CDR3: CASSLAGGQPQHF. The CDR3 region has the DNA TGTGCCAGCAGCCTCGCTGGGGGTCAGCCCCAGCATTTT.

This clone was counted once. The gene calls are TRBV3-1 (or the pseudogene TRBV3-2) and TRBJ2-4; 8 positions agree with TRBD2. Germline-derived CDR1 and CDR2 are LGHDT and YNNKEL (reference sequence). CDR3 length: 17 amino acids. V trimming: 1 base; J trimming: 5 bases; junction bases outside the gene matches: 10. The CDR3 nucleotides read TGTGCCAGCAGCCAAGTCTCGCGGGGGGTCCAACAAAACATTCAGTACTTC. This gives the protein CASSQVSRGVQQNIQYF.

The gene calls are TRBV4-1 and TRBJ2-4; D is undetermined. CDR1 is MGHRA, CDR2 YSYEKL, per germline. V was pared by 1 base and J by 1 base, with 11 bases between. The CDR3 loop spans 16 amino acids. DNA for the CDR3: TGCGCCAGCAGCCAAGTACACCTTTCCGCCAAAAACATTCAGTACTTC. Protein product: CASSQVHLSAKNIQYF.

This clone was detected once. The rearrangement uses TRBV3-1 (or the pseudogene TRBV3-2) and TRBJ2-1; D is undetermined. This CDR3 has 12 residues. Trimming removed 5 bases at V and 2 bases at J, with 4 bases between. Germline assignment: CDR1 LGHDT and CDR2 YNNKEL (reference sequence). The CDR3 coding sequence is TGTGCCAGCAGCAAAACCTACAATGAGCAGTTCTTC. It is translated as CASSKTYNEQFF.

This chain connects TRBV10-3 to TRBJ1-2, with D possibly matching TRBD1 (5 bases). Germline CDR1 ENHRY, CDR2 SYGVKD. Trimming left V 10 bases short and J 1 base short, with 13 bases between. This CDR3 contains 13 residues. The CDR3 protein is CATVDRLNYGYTF. As DNA, the CDR3 is TGTGCCACCGTAGACAGACTTAACTATGGCTACACCTTC.

This clone was detected only a few times. This chain links TRBV30 with TRBJ2-7, with D maybe TRBD2 (5 bases). V was shortened by 8 bases and J by 2 bases, with 13 bases between the two germline ends. CDR1 is GTSNPN, CDR2 SVGIG, per germline (reference sequence). This CDR3 is built from 12 residues. The CDR3 loop reads CAGESETYEQYF. The CDR3 region has the DNA TGTGCCGGGGAGTCAGAGACCTACGAGCAGTACTTC.

The chain joins TRBV4-3 to TRBJ2-1, with 8 positions matching TRBD1. Germline V lookup: CDR1 LGHNA, CDR2 YSLEER. V gave up 3 bases and J gave up 3 bases; unmatched junction bases: 4. The CDR3 covers 15 residues. As DNA, the CDR3 is TGCGCCAGCAGCCATTCGACAGGGGACTACAATGAGCAGTTCTTC. It specifies CASSHSTGDYNEQFF.

The chain couples TRBV9 to TRBJ1-1, with TRBD1 identical over 9 bases. The germline V gene encodes CDR1 SGDLS and CDR2 YYNGEE. This CDR3 is built from 16 residues. Trimming took 0 bases from V and 5 from J; bases not matched to a gene: 8. Here the CDR3 reads CASSVARTGVETEAFF. CDR3 nucleotide sequence: TGTGCCAGCAGCGTAGCTCGGACAGGGGTAGAAACTGAAGCTTTCTTT.

V gene TRBV15 combines with J gene TRBJ2-1; 11 bases align to TRBD2. V lost 0 bases and J lost 6; bases outside the gene matches: 7. CDR1 is LNHNV, CDR2 YYDKDF, per germline (reference sequence). The CDR3 sequence is 17 residues long. The chain's CDR3 is CATSRDRLAGSSNEQFF. Written as DNA, the CDR3 is TGTGCCACCAGCAGAGATCGACTAGCGGGGTCGTCCAATGAGCAGTTCTTC. Variable domain in full (rest from reference TRBV15 and TRBJ2-1): DAMVIQNPRYQVTQFGKPVTLSCSQTLNHNVMYWYQQKSSQAPKLLFHYYDKDFNNEADTPDNFQSRRPNTSFCFLDIRSPGLGDTAMYLCATSRDRLAGSSNEQFFGPGTRLTVL.

This rearrangement joins TRBV5-4 to TRBJ2-1; D might be TRBD1 (5 bases). The CDR3 length is 13 residues. Germline values: CDR1 SGHNT, CDR2 YYREEE (reference sequence). V was clipped by 1 base and J by 4 bases, with 6 bases between them. CDR3: CASSLPGYNEQFF. As DNA, the CDR3 is TGTGCCAGCAGCTTGCCAGGGTACAATGAGCAGTTCTTC.